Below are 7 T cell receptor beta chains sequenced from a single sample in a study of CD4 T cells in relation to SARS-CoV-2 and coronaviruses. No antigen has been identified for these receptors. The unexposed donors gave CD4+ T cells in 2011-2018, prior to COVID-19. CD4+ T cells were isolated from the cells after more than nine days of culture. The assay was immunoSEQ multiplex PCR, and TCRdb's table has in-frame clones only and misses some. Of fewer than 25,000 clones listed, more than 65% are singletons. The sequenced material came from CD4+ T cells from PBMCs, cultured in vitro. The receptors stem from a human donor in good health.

The CDR3 reads CASRPPGSSTDTQYF. CDR3 DNA sequence: TGTGCCAGCAGACCTCCGGGCTCTAGCACAGATACGCAGTATTTT. The rearrangement uses TRBV7-3 and TRBJ2-3, with D hard to call. Between the trimmed V and J ends, which lost 6 bases and 0 bases, there was a span of 13 bases. This CDR3 contains 15 residues. The germline V gene encodes CDR1 SGHTA and CDR2 FQGTGA. The full variable domain, its missing parts supplied by reference TRBV7-3 and TRBJ2-3, is GAGVSQTPSNKVTEKGKYVELRCDPISGHTALYWYRQSLGQGPEFLIYFQGTGAADDSGLPNDRFFAVRPEGSVSTLKIQRTERGDSAVYLCASRPPGSSTDTQYFGPGTRLTVL.

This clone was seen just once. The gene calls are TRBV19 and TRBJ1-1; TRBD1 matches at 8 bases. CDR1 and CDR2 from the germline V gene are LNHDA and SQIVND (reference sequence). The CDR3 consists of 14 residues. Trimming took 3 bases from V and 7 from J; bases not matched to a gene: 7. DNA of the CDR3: TGTGCCAGTAGTATTCGGCAGGGGGCCGGTGAAGCTTTCTTT. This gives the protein CASSIRQGAGEAFF.

The CDR3: CASSPDRGYGYTF. CDR3 DNA: TGTGCCAGCTCACCGGACAGGGGCTATGGCTACACCTTC. V gene TRBV18 combines with J gene TRBJ1-2; 9 nucleotides line up with TRBD1. The CDR3 contains 13 residues. CDR1 is KGHSH and CDR2 is LQKENI in the germline V gene. J gave up 4 bases and V 3 bases, and 0 bases lay outside the gene matches.

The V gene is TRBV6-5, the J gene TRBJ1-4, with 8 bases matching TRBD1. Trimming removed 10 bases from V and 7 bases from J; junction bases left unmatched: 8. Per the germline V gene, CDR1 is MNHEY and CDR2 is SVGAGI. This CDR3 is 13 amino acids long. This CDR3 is CATSPGGGEKLFF. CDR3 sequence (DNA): TGTGCCACCTCCCCAGGGGGCGGTGAAAAACTGTTTTTT.

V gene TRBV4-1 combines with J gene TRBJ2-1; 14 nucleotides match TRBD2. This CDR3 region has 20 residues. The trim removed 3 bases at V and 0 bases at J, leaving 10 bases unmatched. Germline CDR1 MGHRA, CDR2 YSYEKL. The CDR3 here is CASSHGKGGTSGSSYNEQFF. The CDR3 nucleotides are TGCGCCAGCAGCCACGGAAAAGGCGGGACTAGCGGGAGCTCCTACAATGAGCAGTTCTTC.

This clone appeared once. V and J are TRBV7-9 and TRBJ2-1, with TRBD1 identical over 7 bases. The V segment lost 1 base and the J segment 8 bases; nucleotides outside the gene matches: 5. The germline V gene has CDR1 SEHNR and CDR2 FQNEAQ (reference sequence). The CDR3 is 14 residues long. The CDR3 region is CASSLVGTAHEQFF. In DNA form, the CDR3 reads TGTGCCAGCAGCTTAGTTGGGACAGCCCATGAGCAGTTCTTC.

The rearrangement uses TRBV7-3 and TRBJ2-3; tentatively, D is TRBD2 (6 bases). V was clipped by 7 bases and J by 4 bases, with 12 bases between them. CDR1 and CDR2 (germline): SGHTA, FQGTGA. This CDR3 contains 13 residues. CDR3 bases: TGTGCCAGCACCCTATCTAGCGCAGATACGCAGTATTTT. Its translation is CASTLSSADTQYF.